This T cell receptor (beta chain) comes out of a study of blood T cell repertoires in COVID-19. Overall study context: Sites across the United States, Italy and Spain contributed samples from acute and convalescent COVID-19. Nucleic acid was either cDNA or gDNA, and it came from T cells, B-cell-depleted T cells, or PBMCs.

Libraries were prepared by immunoSEQ multiplex PCR; TCRdb keeps only in-frame clonotypes and omits some of them. The sample holds 210,000 or so clones, roughly nine tenths seen once. The V gene's germline CDR1 is SNHLY and CDR2 FYNNEI. The V end was cut by 11 bases, the J end by 0 bases, with 16 bases between. The CDR3 has 15 amino acids. Sequencing input: peripheral blood. This clonotype originated in a woman between 50 and 59 years old with acute or convalescent COVID-19. J is TRBJ2-2 and V is TRBV2; possible D gene TRBD2, 5 bases. Here the CDR3 reads CAGKEGSANTGELFF. CDR3 nucleotides: TGTGCCGGAAAAGAGGGAAGCGCGAACACCGGGGAGCTGTTTTTT.